Presented here are 8 T cell receptor beta chains from one specimen sequenced in a study of blood T cell repertoires in COVID-19 (dated by TCRdb to the early 2020s). Libraries were constructed by the immunoSEQ multiplex PCR assay. Imported from immuneACCESS, the table was reduced by TCRdb to in-frame sequences with V and J called. These copies leave out some clones; in studies compared against another copy, an unresolved V gene accounts for under half, and the cause of the remainder is not known. Recorded for this sample are roughly 670,000 clones; 90% of them occurred a single time. The ten largest make up over 0.2% of the sample. Sequenced sample: peripheral blood. These receptor sequences come from a woman aged 18-30 years with acute or convalescent COVID-19.

The CDR3: CASSKVRAGNTIYF. The CDR3 nucleotides read TGTGCCAGCAGCAAGGTACGGGCTGGAAACACCATATATTTT. The V gene is TRBV11-2, the J gene TRBJ1-3; D call uncertain. This CDR3 has 14 residues. Between the trimmed V and J ends, which lost 5 bases and 2 bases, there was a span of 10 bases. Germline lookup yields CDR1 SGHAT and CDR2 FQNNGV.

The CDR3 nucleotides read TGTGCCAGCAGTCAACTTCCGAACACTGAAGCTTTCTTT. Amino acids: CASSQLPNTEAFF. The chain employs TRBV12-3 or TRBV12-4 and TRBJ1-1; D ambiguous. This CDR3 contains 13 residues. Trimming shortened V by 5 bases and J by 1 base, and 8 bases separated the two germline ends.

Comment on this clone: The junction shows a germline mismatch at one end, possibly a read error. CDR3 nucleotides: TGTGCCAGCATCACACTAGGGTTCCCTCTCTTC. This encodes CASITLGFPLF. The chain has TRBV2 and TRBJ2-4; possible D gene TRBD2, 5 bases. Germline-derived CDR1 and CDR2 are SNHLY and FYNNEI. CDR3 length equals 11 residues.

This chain uses TRBV6-6 with TRBJ1-2, with D perhaps matching TRBD1 (6 bases). CDR3 length: 16 residues. Germline CDR1 MNHNY, CDR2 SVGAGI (reference sequence). Trimming left V 7 bases short and J 2 bases short, with 20 bases between. The CDR3, as DNA: TGTGCCAGCACCCCCACCCAGGGGATAAGGAACTATGGCTACACCTTC. Translated: CASTPTQGIRNYGYTF.

The chain joins TRBV12-5 to TRBJ1-2; D uncertain. Trimming stripped 5 bases from V and 3 bases from J, with 22 bases between. The CDR3 has 17 residues. Germline CDR1 and CDR2: LGHNT and FRNRAP. The CDR3, as DNA: TGTGCTAGTGGTCCGGAATTAACGAACTGGAGGGACTATGGCTACACCTTC. Residues: CASGPELTNWRDYGYTF.

J is TRBJ1-1 and V is TRBV12-3 or TRBV12-4; D gene ambiguous. V lost 1 base, J lost 7 bases, and 10 bases lay in between. This CDR3 spans 13 amino acids. CDR3 sequence (DNA): TGTGCCAGCAGTTTAGTTGGCACGATTGAAGCTTTCTTT. This sequence encodes CASSLVGTIEAFF.

The rearrangement joins TRBV19 to TRBJ1-2; D ambiguous. Per the germline V gene, CDR1 is LNHDA and CDR2 is SQIVND (reference sequence). The CDR3 has 13 residues. V was cut by 0 bases and J by 8 bases, with 10 bases left in between. CDR3 sequence (DNA): TGTGCCAGTAGTATAGATCGCCCGGGGGGCTACACCTTC. Protein sequence: CASSIDRPGGYTF.

The V gene is TRBV23-1, the J gene TRBJ2-5, with a possible D match to TRBD1 (7 bases). TRBV23-1 counts as an open reading frame of uncertain function. V was pared by 9 bases and J by 5 bases, with 13 bases between. This CDR3 is built from 12 residues. CDR3 protein: CARSGGRETQYF. The CDR3, as DNA: TGCGCCAGATCAGGGGGGCGGGAGACCCAGTACTTC.